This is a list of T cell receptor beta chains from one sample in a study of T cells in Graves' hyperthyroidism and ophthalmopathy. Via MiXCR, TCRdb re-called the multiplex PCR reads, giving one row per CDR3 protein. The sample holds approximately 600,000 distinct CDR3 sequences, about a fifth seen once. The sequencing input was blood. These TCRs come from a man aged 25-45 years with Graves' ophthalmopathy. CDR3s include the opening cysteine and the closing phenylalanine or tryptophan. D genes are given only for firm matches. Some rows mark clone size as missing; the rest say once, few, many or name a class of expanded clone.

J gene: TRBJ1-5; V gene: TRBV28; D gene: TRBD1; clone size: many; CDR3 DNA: TGTGCCAGCAGTTCCTACCCTCGACAGGGACTGAATCAGCCCCAGCATTTT; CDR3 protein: CASSSYPRQGLNQPQHF
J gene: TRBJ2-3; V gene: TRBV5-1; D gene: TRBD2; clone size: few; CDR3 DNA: TGCGCCAGCAGCTTGGAACTAGCGGCAGATACGCAGTATTTT; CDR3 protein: CASSLELAADTQYF
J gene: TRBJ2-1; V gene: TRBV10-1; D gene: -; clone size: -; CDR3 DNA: TGCGCCAGCAGTGAGGTCAGGGACCCCAATGAGCAGTTCTTC; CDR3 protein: CASSEVRDPNEQFF
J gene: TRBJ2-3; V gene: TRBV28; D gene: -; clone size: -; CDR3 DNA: TGTGCCATCTCAGGGTTAGATACGCAGTATTTT; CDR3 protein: CAISGLDTQYF
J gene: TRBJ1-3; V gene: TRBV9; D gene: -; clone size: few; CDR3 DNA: TGTGCCAGCAGCGTCACAGGGTCCGGAAACACCATATATTTT; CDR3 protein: CASSVTGSGNTIYF
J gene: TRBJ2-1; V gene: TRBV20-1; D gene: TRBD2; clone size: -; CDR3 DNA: TGCAGTGCTAGACTAGCGGGATACAATGAGCAGTTCTTC; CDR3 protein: CSARLAGYNEQFF
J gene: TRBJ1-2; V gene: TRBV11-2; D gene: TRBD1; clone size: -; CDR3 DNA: TGTGCCAGCAGTCCAGGGGGCGCCGCTGGCTACACCTTC; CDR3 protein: CASSPGGAAGYTF
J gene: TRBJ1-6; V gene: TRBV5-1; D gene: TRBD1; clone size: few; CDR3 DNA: TGCGCCAGCAGCTTGGCAGGACAGGGATGGGGCTCACCCCTCCACTTT; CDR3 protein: CASSLAGQGWGSPLHF
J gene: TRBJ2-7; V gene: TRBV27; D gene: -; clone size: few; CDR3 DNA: TGTGCCAGCACAGGCATGGGCTCCTACGAGCAGTACTTC; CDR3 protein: CASTGMGSYEQYF
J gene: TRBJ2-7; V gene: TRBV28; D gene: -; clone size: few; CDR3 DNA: TGTGCCAGCAGAGCGGAAAGTCTTTACGAGCAGTACTTC; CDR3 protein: CASRAESLYEQYF
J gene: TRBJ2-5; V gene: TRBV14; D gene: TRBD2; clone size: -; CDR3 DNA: TGTGCCAGCAGCACCGGGACTAGCGTCCAGTACTTC; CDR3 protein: CASSTGTSVQYF
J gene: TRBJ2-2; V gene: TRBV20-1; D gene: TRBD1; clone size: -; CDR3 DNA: TGCAGTGCCCCGCAGGGGGTTGGGACCGGGGAGCTGTTTTTT; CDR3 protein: CSAPQGVGTGELFF
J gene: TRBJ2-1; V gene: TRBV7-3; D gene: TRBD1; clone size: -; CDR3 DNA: TGTGCCAGCAGCCCCGGACAGGGGGCGCCTCGGCAGTTCTTC; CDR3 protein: CASSPGQGAPRQFF
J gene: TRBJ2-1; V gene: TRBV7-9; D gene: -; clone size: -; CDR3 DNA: TGTGCCAGCAGCCCTGGTCGACGGCAGACCCCCTACAATGAGCAGTTCTTC; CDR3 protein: CASSPGRRQTPYNEQFF
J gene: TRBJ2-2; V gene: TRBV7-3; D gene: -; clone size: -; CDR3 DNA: TGTGCCAGCAGTGGTTATCTGGGGTCCGGGGAGCTGTTTTTT; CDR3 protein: CASSGYLGSGELFF